This passage covers 24 T cell receptor beta chains from one sample sequenced in a study of OX40 agonist ivuxolimab in advanced cancers. TCRdb keeps only in-frame clones here, not all; method: immunoSEQ multiplex PCR. The data hold about 38,000 clones, with approximately 92% observed a single time. Here the sequenced sample was CD4+ or CD8+ T cells sorted from blood, taken in a trial of the OX40 agonist ivuxolimab. These receptors were collected from an adult with an advanced solid tumor such as melanoma, head and neck, liver or kidney cancer.

The chain links TRBV15 to TRBJ2-7, with 13 bases aligning to TRBD2. The CDR3 totals 15 residues. With 3 bases clipped from V and 3 bases from J, the junction kept 2 bases outside the gene matches. Per the germline V gene, CDR1 is LNHNV and CDR2 is YYDKDF (reference sequence). The CDR3 DNA is TGTGCCACCAGCAGGGGGACTAGCGGGAACTACGAGCAGTACGTC. Amino acid sequence: CATSRGTSGNYEQYV.

The rearrangement uses TRBV9 and TRBJ2-1; 10 nucleotides align to TRBD1. CDR1 SGDLS and CDR2 YYNGEE come from the germline V gene. The V and J ends lost 0 bases and 0 bases, in that order; junction bases with no gene match: 0. This CDR3 has 16 residues. CDR3 loop: CASSVGTGGSYNEQFF. The CDR3 bases are TGTGCCAGCAGCGTAGGGACAGGGGGCTCCTACAATGAGCAGTTCTTC.

J is TRBJ2-7 and V is TRBV4-3, with no clear D. V lost 4 bases, J lost 3 bases, and 16 bases lay in between. This CDR3 has 15 residues. Germline loops: CDR1 LGHNA, CDR2 YSLEER. The CDR3 here is CASSLAPARHYEQYV. The CDR3 DNA is TGCGCCAGCAGCCTAGCCCCAGCGAGGCACTACGAGCAGTACGTC.

The gene calls are TRBV11-2 and TRBJ2-1, with 7 bases that match TRBD2. V lost 1 base to trimming and J lost 16 bases; unmatched junction nucleotides: 16. Germline-derived CDR1 and CDR2 are SGHAT and FQNNGV. This CDR3 region has 15 residues. The CDR3 loop reads CASSLGHPQAGLQFF. The CDR3 region has the DNA TGTGCCAGCAGCTTAGGCCACCCTCAAGCGGGACTTCAATTCTTC.

The V and J genes are TRBV9 and TRBJ2-2; D uncertain. The V end lost 1 base, the J end lost 6 bases, and 4 bases lay between the germline ends. Germline V gene sequence: CDR1 SGDLS, CDR2 YYNGEE. This CDR3 spans 12 amino acids. The chain's CDR3 is CASSVRAGELFF. The CDR3 DNA sequence: TGTGCCAGCAGCGTAAGAGCCGGGGAGCTGTTTTTT.

J is TRBJ2-7 and V is TRBV15, with D hard to call. V was clipped by 5 bases and J by 5 bases, with 13 bases between them. Germline loops: CDR1 LNHNV, CDR2 YYDKDF (reference sequence). The CDR3 contains 13 residues. The CDR3 loop is CATSYDIADEQYF. The CDR3 DNA is TGTGCCACCAGCTATGATATCGCGGACGAGCAGTACTTC.

V is TRBV6-5 and J is TRBJ2-7, with TRBD2 matching 8 bases. Germline CDR1 and CDR2: MNHEY and SVGAGI. The J segment lost 11 bases and the V segment lost 2 bases, leaving 2 bases of the junction unmatched. CDR3 length equals 11 residues. The CDR3: CASSYRGGEYF. For the CDR3, the DNA is TGTGCCAGCAGTTACCGGGGGGGGGAGTACTTC.

Note on this clone: The sample has other DNA sequences that encode this CDR3 too. The CDR3 coding sequence is TGTGCCAGTAGTCTAGCGGGGAGCTCCTACAATGAGCAGTTCTTC. It specifies CASSLAGSSYNEQFF. The chain is built from TRBV19 and TRBJ2-1; 9 bases align to TRBD2. This CDR3 has 15 amino acids. V was clipped by 5 bases and J by 0 bases; unmatched bases: 2. The germline V gene has CDR1 LNHDA and CDR2 SQIVND (reference sequence).

This clone has only one observation. V gene TRBV19 combines with J gene TRBJ1-1; possibly TRBD1 for D (6 bases). The germline CDR1 and CDR2 sequences are LNHDA and SQIVND (reference sequence). This CDR3 region has 13 residues. The CDR3 loop is CATTGTFSTEAFF. DNA of the CDR3: TGTGCAACCACAGGGACTTTTAGCACTGAAGCTTTCTTT.

This clone was observed a handful of times. V and J are TRBV10-3 and TRBJ1-4, with a possible D match to TRBD1 (5 bases). The CDR3 loop spans 12 amino acids. V was clipped by 8 bases and J by 5 bases, with 9 bases between them. CDR1 is ENHRY and CDR2 is SYGVKD in the germline V gene. In nucleotides, the CDR3 is TGTGCCATCGGGGCTGGAAATGAAAAACTGTTTTTT. Protein product: CAIGAGNEKLFF.

CDR3 sequence reads: CASTLRARHTDTQYF. CDR3 bases: TGTGCCAGCACGCTCCGCGCACGACACACAGATACGCAGTATTTT. The chain links TRBV9 to TRBJ2-3; D gene unclear. The germline V gene has CDR1 SGDLS and CDR2 YYNGEE. The CDR3 has 15 amino acids. Deletions cut 6 bases from V and 2 bases from J, with 16 bases between.

The chain combines TRBV7-9 with TRBJ2-3; 13 positions match TRBD2. From germline, CDR1 is SEHNR and CDR2 FQNEAQ (reference sequence). V lost 5 bases and J lost 3; bases outside the gene matches: 8. The CDR3 is made up of 17 amino acids. CDR3 in amino acids: CASSRGLAGLLTDTQYF. The CDR3, as DNA: TGTGCCAGCAGCAGGGGACTAGCGGGACTCCTGACAGATACGCAGTATTTT.

Concerning this clone: This sample includes further DNA sequences coding for the same CDR3. The genes are TRBV27 and TRBJ2-3; 12 bases are a match to TRBD2. Trimming removed 3 bases from V and 3 bases from J; junction bases left unmatched: 1. The CDR3 runs 15 residues. Per germline, CDR1 MNHEY and CDR2 SMNVEV (reference sequence). The CDR3 nucleotides are TGTGCCAGCAGTTTGGGGACTAGCGGGACAGATACGCAGTATTTT. This sequence encodes CASSLGTSGTDTQYF.

This clone appeared once. This chain uses TRBV7-8 with TRBJ2-3; D might be TRBD2 (6 bases). The CDR3 loop spans 15 amino acids. Germline values: CDR1 SGHVS, CDR2 FQNEAQ. V lost 1 base and J lost 0, with 8 bases in between. The CDR3 loop reads CASSLVAASTDTQYF. The CDR3 DNA follows: TGTGCCAGCAGCTTAGTAGCGGCTAGCACAGATACGCAGTATTTT.

The genes are TRBV6-5 and TRBJ1-1; D remains ambiguous. Germline CDR1 is MNHEY and CDR2 is SVGAGI. Trimming cost V 1 base and J 4 bases, with 7 bases left between them. The CDR3 length is 13 residues. DNA for the CDR3: TGTGCCAGCAGTTACTTCCCGGGCACTGAAGCTTTCTTT. As protein: CASSYFPGTEAFF.

This rearrangement joins TRBV19 to TRBJ2-1; D is possibly TRBD1 or TRBD2 (5 bases each). This CDR3 spans 12 amino acids. With 4 bases removed from V and 7 bases from J, the gap between germline ends came to 8 bases. The V gene's germline CDR1 is LNHDA and CDR2 SQIVND (reference sequence). The CDR3 region is CASSRDENEQFF. DNA of the CDR3: TGTGCCAGTAGTAGGGACGAGAATGAGCAGTTCTTC. Looking up the rest from reference TRBV19 and TRBJ2-1 gives the full variable domain: DGGITQSPKYLFRKEGQNVTLSCEQNLNHDAMYWYRQDPGQGLRLIYYSQIVNDFQKGDIAEGYSVSREKKESFPLTVTSAQKNPTAFYLCASSRDENEQFFGPGTRLTVL.

The rearrangement links TRBV19 to TRBJ1-1; 9 bases line up with TRBD1. V dropped 7 bases and J dropped 2; count of bases not matched to a gene: 5. Germline CDR1 LNHDA, CDR2 SQIVND (reference sequence). CDR3 size: 14 residues. The CDR3 bases are TGTGCCAGTAAGGAGACAGGGGGAAACACTGAAGCTTTCTTT. This codes for CASKETGGNTEAFF.

Details on this clone: The germline gene is not matched at one end of the junction; a read error may be the cause. The chain carries TRBV27 and TRBJ2-7, with 8 bases lining up with TRBD2. The germline gives CDR1 MNHEY, CDR2 SMNVEV (reference sequence). The CDR3 extends over 13 amino acids. The CDR3 DNA sequence: TGTGCCACCAGTAGCACTAGCGGCCACGAGCAGTACTTC. Amino acids: CATSSTSGHEQYF.

This rearrangement joins TRBV18 to TRBJ1-1, with 11 bases fitting TRBD1. CDR1 and CDR2 (germline): KGHSH, LQKENI. This CDR3 comprises 14 residues. V gave up 4 bases and J gave up 11 bases; unmatched junction bases: 9. The chain's CDR3 is CASSLSDRGQEAFF. DNA for the CDR3: TGTGCCAGCTCACTCTCGGACAGGGGGCAGGAGGCTTTCTTT.

This rearrangement joins TRBV28 to TRBJ2-5; D may be TRBD1 (6 bases). The CDR3 is 12 amino acids. Germline CDR1 and CDR2: MDHEN and SYDVKM. V gave up 2 bases and J gave up 5 bases, with 6 bases separating them. As DNA, the CDR3 is TGTGCCAGCAGTTTAAGGGGGGAGACCCAGTACTTC. This encodes CASSLRGETQYF.

The chain recombines TRBV19 with TRBJ2-1, with TRBD2 matching 9 bases. The CDR3 spans 13 residues. Germline lookup yields CDR1 LNHDA and CDR2 SQIVND (reference sequence). J was trimmed by 7 bases and V by 3 bases; bases with no gene match: 1. CDR3 residues: CASSILAGNEQFF. The CDR3 nucleotides are TGTGCCAGTAGTATCCTAGCGGGAAATGAGCAGTTCTTC.

A few counts support this clone. J is TRBJ2-1 and V is TRBV7-2; maybe TRBD2 (6 bases). Germline CDR1 SGHTA, CDR2 FQGNSA. This CDR3 is built from 13 residues. Trimming stripped 5 bases from V and 10 bases from J, with 15 bases between. The CDR3 loop reads CASSPGLSREQFF. The CDR3 bases are TGTGCCAGCAGCCCGGGACTTTCGAGGGAGCAGTTCTTC.

The CDR3 reads CASSQGSNTEAFF. The CDR3 DNA reads as TGCGCCAGCAGCCAGGGGTCCAACACTGAAGCTTTCTTT. The chain links TRBV4-3 to TRBJ1-1; D is ambiguous. CDR1 is LGHNA and CDR2 is YSLEER in the germline V gene. The V end lost 3 bases, the J end lost 2 bases, and 7 bases lay between the germline ends. This CDR3 contains 13 residues.

This clone was counted a single time. V gene TRBV6-5 combines with J gene TRBJ2-1; D is undetermined. The CDR3 consists of 14 residues. Trimming cost V 4 bases and J 5 bases, with 12 bases left between them. From germline, CDR1 is MNHEY and CDR2 SVGAGI. CDR3 residues: CASSLASPNNEQFF. The CDR3 region has the DNA TGTGCCAGCAGTTTAGCCAGCCCCAACAATGAGCAGTTCTTC.